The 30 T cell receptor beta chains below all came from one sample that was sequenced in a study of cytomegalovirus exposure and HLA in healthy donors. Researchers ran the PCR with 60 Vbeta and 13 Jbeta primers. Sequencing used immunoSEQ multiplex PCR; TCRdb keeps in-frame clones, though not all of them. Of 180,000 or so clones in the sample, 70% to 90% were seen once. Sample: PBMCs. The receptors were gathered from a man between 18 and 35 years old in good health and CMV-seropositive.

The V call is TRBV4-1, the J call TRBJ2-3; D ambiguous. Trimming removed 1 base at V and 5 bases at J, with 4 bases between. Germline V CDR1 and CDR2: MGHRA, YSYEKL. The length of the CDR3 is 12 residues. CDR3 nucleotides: TGCGCCAGCAGCCAAGTCCAAGATACGCAGTATTTT. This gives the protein CASSQVQDTQYF.

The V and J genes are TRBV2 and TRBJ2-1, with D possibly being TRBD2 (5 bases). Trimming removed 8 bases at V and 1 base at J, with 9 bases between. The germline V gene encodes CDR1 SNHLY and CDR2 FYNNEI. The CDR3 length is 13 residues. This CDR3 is CASLRVSYNEQFF. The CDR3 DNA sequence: TGTGCCAGCCTGAGGGTGTCCTACAATGAGCAGTTCTTC.

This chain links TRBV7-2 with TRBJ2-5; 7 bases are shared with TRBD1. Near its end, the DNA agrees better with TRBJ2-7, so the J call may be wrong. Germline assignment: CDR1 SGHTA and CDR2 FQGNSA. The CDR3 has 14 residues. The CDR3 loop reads CASSPGTVHYEQYF. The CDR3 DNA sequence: TGTGCCAGCAGCCCGGGGACAGTCCATTACGAGCAGTACTTC.

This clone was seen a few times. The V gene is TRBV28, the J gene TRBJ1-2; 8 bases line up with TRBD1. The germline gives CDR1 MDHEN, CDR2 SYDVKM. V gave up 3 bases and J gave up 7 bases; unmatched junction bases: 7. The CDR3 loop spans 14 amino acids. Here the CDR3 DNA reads TGTGCCAGCAGTTTGGGGCAGGGGGCAGGTGGCTACACCTTC. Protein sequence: CASSLGQGAGGYTF.

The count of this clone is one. Here the CDR3 DNA reads TGCGCCAGCAGCTTGGGCGGGACGAAGGCCTACGAGCAGTACTTC. It translates to CASSLGGTKAYEQYF. The rearrangement uses TRBV5-1 and TRBJ2-7; D possibly corresponds to TRBD2 (6 bases). CDR1 is SGHRS and CDR2 is YFSETQ in the germline V gene. The CDR3 extends over 15 amino acids. Trimming left V 0 bases short and J 2 bases short, with 12 bases between.

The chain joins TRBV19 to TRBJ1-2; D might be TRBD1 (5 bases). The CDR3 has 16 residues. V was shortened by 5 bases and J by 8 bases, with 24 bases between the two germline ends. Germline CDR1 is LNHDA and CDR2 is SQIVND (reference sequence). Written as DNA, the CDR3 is TGTGCCAGTAGTCCATCCCGGGACGGGGAGCGGGGGGGCTACACCTTC. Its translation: CASSPSRDGERGGYTF.

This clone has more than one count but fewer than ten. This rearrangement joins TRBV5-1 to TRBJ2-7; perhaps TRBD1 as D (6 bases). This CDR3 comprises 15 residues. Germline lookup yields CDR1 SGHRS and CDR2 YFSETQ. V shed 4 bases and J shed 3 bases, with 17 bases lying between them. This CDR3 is CASSITGTPNYEQYF. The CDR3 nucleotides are TGCGCCAGCAGCATCACCGGGACACCGAACTACGAGCAGTACTTC.

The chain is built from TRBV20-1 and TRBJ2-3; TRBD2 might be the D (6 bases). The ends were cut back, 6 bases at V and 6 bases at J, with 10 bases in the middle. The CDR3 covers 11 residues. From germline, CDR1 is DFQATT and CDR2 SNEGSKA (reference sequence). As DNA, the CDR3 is TGCAGTGCGGGCGGGGCCGATACGCAGTATTTT. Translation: CSAGGADTQYF.

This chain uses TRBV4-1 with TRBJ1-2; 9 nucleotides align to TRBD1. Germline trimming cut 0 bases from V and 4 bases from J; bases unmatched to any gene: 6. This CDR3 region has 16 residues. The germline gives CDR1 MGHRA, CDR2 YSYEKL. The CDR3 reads CASSQDRQGVVYGYTF. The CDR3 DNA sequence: TGCGCCAGCAGCCAAGACAGACAGGGGGTGGTCTATGGCTACACCTTC.

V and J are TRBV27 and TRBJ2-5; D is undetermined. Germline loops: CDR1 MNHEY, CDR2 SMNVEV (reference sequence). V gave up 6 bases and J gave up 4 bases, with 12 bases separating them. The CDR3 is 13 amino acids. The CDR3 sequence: CASRDLSVETQYF. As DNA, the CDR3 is TGTGCCAGCAGAGATTTATCGGTAGAGACCCAGTACTTC.

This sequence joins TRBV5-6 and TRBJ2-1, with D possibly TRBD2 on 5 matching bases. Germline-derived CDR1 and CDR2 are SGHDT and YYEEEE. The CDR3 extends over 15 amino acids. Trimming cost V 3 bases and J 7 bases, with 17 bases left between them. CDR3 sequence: CASSSVGWERNEQFF. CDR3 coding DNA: TGTGCCAGCAGCTCCGTCGGATGGGAGAGGAATGAGCAGTTCTTC.

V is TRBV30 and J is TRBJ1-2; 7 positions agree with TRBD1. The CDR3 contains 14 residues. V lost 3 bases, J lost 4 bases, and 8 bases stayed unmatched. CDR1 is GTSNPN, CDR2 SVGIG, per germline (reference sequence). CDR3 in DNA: TGTGCCTGGAGGCCCGGGACAGCCATCTATGGCTACACCTTC. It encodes CAWRPGTAIYGYTF.

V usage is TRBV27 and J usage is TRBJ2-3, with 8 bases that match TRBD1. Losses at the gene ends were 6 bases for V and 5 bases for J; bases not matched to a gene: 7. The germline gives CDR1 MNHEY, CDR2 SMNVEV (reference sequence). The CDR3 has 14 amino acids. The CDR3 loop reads CASRKQGVQDTQYF. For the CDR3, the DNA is TGTGCCAGCAGAAAACAGGGGGTGCAAGATACGCAGTATTTT.

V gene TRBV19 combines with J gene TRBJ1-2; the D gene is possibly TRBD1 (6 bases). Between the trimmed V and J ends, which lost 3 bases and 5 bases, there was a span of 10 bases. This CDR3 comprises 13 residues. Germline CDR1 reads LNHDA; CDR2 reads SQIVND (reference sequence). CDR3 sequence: CASSIDRFYGYTF. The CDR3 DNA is TGTGCCAGTAGTATTGACAGGTTTTATGGCTACACCTTC.

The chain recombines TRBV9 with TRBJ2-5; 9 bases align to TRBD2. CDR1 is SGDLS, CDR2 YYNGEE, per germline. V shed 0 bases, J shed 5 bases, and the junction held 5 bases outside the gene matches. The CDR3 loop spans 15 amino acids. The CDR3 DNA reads TGTGCCAGCAGCGTAGGAGCGGGGGGAGCGGAGACCCAGTACTTC. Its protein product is CASSVGAGGAETQYF.

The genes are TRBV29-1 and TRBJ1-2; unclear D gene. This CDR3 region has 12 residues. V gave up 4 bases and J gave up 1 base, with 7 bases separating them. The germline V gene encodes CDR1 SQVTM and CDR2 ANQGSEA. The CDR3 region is CSVGRVNYGYTF. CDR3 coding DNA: TGCAGCGTTGGACGGGTTAACTATGGCTACACCTTC.

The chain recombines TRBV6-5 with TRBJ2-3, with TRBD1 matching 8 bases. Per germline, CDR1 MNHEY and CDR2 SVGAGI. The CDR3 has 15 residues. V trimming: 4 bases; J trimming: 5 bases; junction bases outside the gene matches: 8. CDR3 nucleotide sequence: TGTGCCAGCAGTTTCACCCAGGGGGCTGAAGATACGCAGTATTTT. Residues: CASSFTQGAEDTQYF.

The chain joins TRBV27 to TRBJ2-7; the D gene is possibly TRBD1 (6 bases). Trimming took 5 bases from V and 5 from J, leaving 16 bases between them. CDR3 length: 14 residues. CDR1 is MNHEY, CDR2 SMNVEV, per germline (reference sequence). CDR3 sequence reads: CASSRAGVVDEQYF. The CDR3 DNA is TGTGCCAGCAGTAGAGCAGGGGTGGTTGACGAGCAGTACTTC.

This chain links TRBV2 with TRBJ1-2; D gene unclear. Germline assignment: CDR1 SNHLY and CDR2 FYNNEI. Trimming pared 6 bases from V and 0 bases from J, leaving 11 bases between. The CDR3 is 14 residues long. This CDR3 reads CASRTLGPNYGYTF. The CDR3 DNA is TGTGCCAGCAGGACCCTGGGCCCTAACTATGGCTACACCTTC. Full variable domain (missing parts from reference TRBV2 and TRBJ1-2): EPEVTQTPSHQVTQMGQEVILRCVPISNHLYFYWYRQILGQKVEFLVSFYNNEISEKSEIFDDQFSVERPDGSNFTLKIRSTKLEDSAMYFCASRTLGPNYGYTFGSGTRLTVV.

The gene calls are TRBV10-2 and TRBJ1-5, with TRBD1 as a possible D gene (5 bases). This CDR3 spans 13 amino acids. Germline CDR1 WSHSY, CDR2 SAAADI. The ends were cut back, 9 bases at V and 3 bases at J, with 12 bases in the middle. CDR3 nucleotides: TGCGCCAGTCAGGCAGGGTTCAATCAGCCCCAGCATTTT. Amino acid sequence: CASQAGFNQPQHF.

CDR3 sequence (DNA): TGTGCCAGTAGTATACAGGGGATCTTGAACACTGAAGCTTTCTTT. Its protein product is CASSIQGILNTEAFF. The V call is TRBV19, the J call TRBJ1-1, with a possible D match to TRBD1 (6 bases). This CDR3 spans 15 amino acids. The germline CDR1 and CDR2 sequences are LNHDA and SQIVND (reference sequence). The V end was cut by 2 bases, the J end by 0 bases, with 10 bases between.

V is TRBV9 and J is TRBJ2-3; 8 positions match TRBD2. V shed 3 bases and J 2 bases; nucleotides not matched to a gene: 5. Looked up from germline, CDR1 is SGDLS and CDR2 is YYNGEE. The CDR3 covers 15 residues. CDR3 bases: TGTGCCAGCAGCGACCCGGGACTAGTCACAGATACGCAGTATTTT. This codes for CASSDPGLVTDTQYF. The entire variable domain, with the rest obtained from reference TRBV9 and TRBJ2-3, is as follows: DSGVTQTPKHLITATGQRVTLRCSPRSGDLSVYWYQQSLDQGLQFLIQYYNGEERAKGNILERFSAQQFPDLHSELNLSSLELGDSALYFCASSDPGLVTDTQYFGPGTRLTVL.

CDR3 DNA: TGTGCCAGCAGTTACACCGGTCTCGTGAATGAGCAGTTCTTC. Translation gives CASSYTGLVNEQFF. The V gene is TRBV6-5, the J gene TRBJ2-1, with no clear D. V was cut by 2 bases and J by 7 bases, with 12 bases left in between. Germline V gene lookup returns CDR1 MNHEY and CDR2 SVGAGI. The CDR3 loop spans 14 amino acids.

The CDR3: CASSKGQTSTDTQYF. CDR3 coding DNA: TGTGCCAGTAGCAAGGGACAGACCAGCACAGATACGCAGTATTTT. The chain carries TRBV19 and TRBJ2-3; TRBD1 agrees at 7 bases. V was pared by 6 bases and J by 0 bases, with 6 bases of the junction left unmatched. This CDR3 comprises 15 residues. Germline V gene data show CDR1 as LNHDA and CDR2 as SQIVND (reference sequence).

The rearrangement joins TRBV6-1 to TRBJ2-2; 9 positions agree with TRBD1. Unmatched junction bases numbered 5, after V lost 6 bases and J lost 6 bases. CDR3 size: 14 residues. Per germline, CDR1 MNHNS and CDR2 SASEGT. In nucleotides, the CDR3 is TGTGCCAGCAGCCCCGGGACAGGGTCCGGGGAGCTGTTTTTT. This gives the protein CASSPGTGSGELFF.

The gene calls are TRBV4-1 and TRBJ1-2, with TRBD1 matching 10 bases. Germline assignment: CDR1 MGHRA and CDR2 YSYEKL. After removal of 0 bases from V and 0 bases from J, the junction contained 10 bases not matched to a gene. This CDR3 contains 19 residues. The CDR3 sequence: CASSQDFDRGLSANYGYTF. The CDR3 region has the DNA TGCGCCAGCAGCCAAGATTTCGACAGGGGGCTTTCGGCTAACTATGGCTACACCTTC.

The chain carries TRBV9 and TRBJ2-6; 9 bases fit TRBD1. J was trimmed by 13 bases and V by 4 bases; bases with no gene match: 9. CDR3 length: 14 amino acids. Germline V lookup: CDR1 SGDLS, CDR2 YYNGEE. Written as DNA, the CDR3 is TGTGCCAGCAGCCTACCGGGACAGGGACTTGTCCTGACTTTC. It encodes CASSLPGQGLVLTF.

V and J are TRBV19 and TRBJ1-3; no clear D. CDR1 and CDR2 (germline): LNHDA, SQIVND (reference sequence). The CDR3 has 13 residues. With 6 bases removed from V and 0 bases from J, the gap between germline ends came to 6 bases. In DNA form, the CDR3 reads TGTGCCAGTAGCACAGACTCTGGAAACACCATATATTTT. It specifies CASSTDSGNTIYF.

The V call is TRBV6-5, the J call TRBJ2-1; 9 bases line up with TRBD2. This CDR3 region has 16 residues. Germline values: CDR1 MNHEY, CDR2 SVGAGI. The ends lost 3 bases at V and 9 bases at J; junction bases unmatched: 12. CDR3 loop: CASSYDAAGGQGEQFF. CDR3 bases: TGTGCCAGCAGTTATGATGCGGCGGGGGGGCAAGGTGAGCAGTTCTTC.

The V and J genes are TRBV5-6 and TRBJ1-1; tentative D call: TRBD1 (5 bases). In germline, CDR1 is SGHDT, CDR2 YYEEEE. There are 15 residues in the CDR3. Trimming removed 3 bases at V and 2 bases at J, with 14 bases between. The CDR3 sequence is CASSSISGGNTEAFF. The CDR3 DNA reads TGTGCCAGCAGCTCCATATCCGGGGGAAACACTGAAGCTTTCTTT.